This T cell receptor beta chain emerged from a study of blood T cell repertoires in COVID-19. Study-wide context: T cells, B-cell-depleted T cells, or PBMCs supplied cDNA or gDNA.

Donors in Cohort 3 who had recovered were those with two negative PCRs, healthcare professional clearance, or resolution of their symptoms. In the source study's methods: The authors estimated nucleated cell counts from reference gene primer amplification. Only in-frame clones appear in the TCRdb table, and some are missing; sequencing was by immunoSEQ multiplex PCR. The V and J calls and clone size come from that table; D and trimming were worked out from the DNA. Here the sample spans roughly 250,000 clones, about 88% being singletons. The material sequenced was PBMCs or T cells enriched from blood (not recorded which). This TCR was sampled from a woman in her fifties or sixties who had recovered from COVID-19.

The CDR3 loop reads CASSPPGAENTGELFF. DNA for the CDR3: TGTGCCAGCAGCCCCCCGGGAGCTGAGAACACCGGGGAGCTGTTTTTT. The rearrangement uses TRBV7-9 and TRBJ2-2; D is possibly TRBD2 (6 bases). CDR1 SEHNR and CDR2 FQNEAQ come from the germline V gene (reference sequence). V was cut by 5 bases and J by 1 base, with 14 bases left in between. This CDR3 contains 16 residues.